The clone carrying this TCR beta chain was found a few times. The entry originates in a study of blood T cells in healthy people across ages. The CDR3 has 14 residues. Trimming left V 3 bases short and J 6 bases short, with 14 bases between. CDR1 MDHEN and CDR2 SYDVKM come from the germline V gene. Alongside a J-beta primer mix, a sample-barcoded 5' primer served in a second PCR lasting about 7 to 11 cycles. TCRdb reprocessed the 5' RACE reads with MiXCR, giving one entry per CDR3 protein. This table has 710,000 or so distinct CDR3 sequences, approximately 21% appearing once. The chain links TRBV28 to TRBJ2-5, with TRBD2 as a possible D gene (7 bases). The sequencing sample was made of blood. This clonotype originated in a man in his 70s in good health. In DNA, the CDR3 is TGTGCCAGCAGTTTGGGCGGGGGCGAGAAGACCCAGTACTTC. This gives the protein CASSLGGGEKTQYF.